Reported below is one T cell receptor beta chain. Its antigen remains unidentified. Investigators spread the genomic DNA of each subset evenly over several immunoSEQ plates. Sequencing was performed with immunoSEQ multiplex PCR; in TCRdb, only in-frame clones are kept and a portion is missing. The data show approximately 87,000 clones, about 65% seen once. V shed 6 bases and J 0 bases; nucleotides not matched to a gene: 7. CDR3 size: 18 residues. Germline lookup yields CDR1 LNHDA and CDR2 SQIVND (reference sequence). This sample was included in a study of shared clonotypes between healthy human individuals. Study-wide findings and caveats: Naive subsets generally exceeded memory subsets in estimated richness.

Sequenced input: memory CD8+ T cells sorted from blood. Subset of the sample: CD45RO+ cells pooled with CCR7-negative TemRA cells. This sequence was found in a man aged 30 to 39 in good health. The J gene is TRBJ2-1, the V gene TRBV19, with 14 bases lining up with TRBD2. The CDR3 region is CASSSGLAGESSYNEQFF. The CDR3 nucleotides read TGTGCCAGTAGCTCGGGACTAGCGGGGGAGAGCTCCTACAATGAGCAGTTCTTC.